The clone carrying this TCR beta chain was recorded a few times. No antigen is known for it. The sample comes from a study of T cell responses to AZD1222 COVID-19 vaccine. Study-level points and caveats: A reported finding is that nearly half of spike-specific TCRs target unmutated variant regions. No repertoire was sampled before or during the peak T cell response, only after it. Spike-specific TCR repertoires showed rising breadth and depth after two AZD1222 doses.

The assay was immunoSEQ multiplex PCR, and TCRdb's table has in-frame clones only and misses some. The sample shows approximately 180,000 clones, 90% of them seen only once. The germline gives CDR1 SEHNR, CDR2 FQNEAQ (reference sequence). Between the trimmed V and J ends, which lost 4 bases and 5 bases, there was a span of 15 bases. This CDR3 has 15 amino acids. Sequenced here: peripheral blood, sampled 28 days after the second dose of the MenACWY control vaccine. This TCR was sampled from an adult who received the MenACWY meningococcal vaccine as a control. This rearrangement joins TRBV7-9 to TRBJ2-1; a weak D match, TRBD2 (5 bases). For the CDR3, the DNA is TGTGCCAGCAGCTGGTGGGGTATCGGGGACAATGAGCAGTTCTTC. This codes for CASSWWGIGDNEQFF. The whole variable domain, remainder taken from reference TRBV7-9 and TRBJ2-1, is DTGVSQNPRHKITKRGQNVTFRCDPISEHNRLYWYRQTLGQGPEFLTYFQNEAQLEKSRLLSDRFSAERPKGSFSTLEIQRTEQGDSAMYLCASSWWGIGDNEQFFGPGTRLTVL.